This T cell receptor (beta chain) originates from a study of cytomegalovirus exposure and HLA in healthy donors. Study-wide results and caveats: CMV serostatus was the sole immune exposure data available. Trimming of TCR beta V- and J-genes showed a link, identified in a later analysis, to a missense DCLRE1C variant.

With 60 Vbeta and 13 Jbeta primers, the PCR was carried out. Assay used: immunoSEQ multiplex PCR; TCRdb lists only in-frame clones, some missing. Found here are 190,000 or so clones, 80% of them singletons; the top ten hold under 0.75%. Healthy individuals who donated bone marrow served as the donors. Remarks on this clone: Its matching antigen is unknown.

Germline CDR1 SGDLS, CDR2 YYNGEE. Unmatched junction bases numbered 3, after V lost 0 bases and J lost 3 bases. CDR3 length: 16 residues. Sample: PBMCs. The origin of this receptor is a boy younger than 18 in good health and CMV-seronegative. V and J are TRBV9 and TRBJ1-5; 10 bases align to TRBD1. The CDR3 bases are TGTGCCAGCAGCGTAGGGACAGGGGGTTTCAATCAGCCCCAGCATTTT. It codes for CASSVGTGGFNQPQHF.